What follows are 16 T cell receptor beta chains derived from one specimen sequenced in a study of CD8+CD57+ T cells in acquired aplastic anemia. CDR3 and TCR beta VDJ profiling relied on a genomic DNA template. TCRdb recomputed calls from the reads with MiXCR, one row per CDR3 protein. The sample has about 180,000 distinct CDR3 sequences, roughly 50% seen once. All patients picked for sequencing had shown, by flow cytometry, an expansion of CD8+CD57+ cells. Sequenced material: sorted CD4+, CD8+, or CD8+CD57+ T cells (not recorded which) from PBMCs. The receptors shown here come from a human donor with aplastic anemia.

This clonotype was counted many times. CDR3 DNA sequence: TGTGCCAGCAGCGTAGGGGGTTTGGGAGCTAACTATGGCTACACCTTC. Translated: CASSVGGLGANYGYTF. The chain joins TRBV9 to TRBJ1-2, with D hard to call. In germline, CDR1 is SGDLS, CDR2 YYNGEE. Trimming took 0 bases from V and 0 from J, leaving 12 bases between them. The CDR3 has 16 residues.

The rearrangement uses TRBV10-3 and TRBJ2-3, with D possibly matching TRBD1 (5 bases). V was clipped by 4 bases and J by 11 bases, with 22 bases between them. This CDR3 comprises 15 residues. In germline, CDR1 is ENHRY, CDR2 SYGVKD. As DNA, the CDR3 is TGTGCCATCAGTGCCGGAACGTTGGAAAATCAGGGGCAGTATTTT. It codes for CAISAGTLENQGQYF.

This clonotype is judged medium-sized. As DNA, the CDR3 is TGTGCCACCAGCCAGGGGAACAATTCACCCCTCCACTTT. Its protein product is CATSQGNNSPLHF. The genes are TRBV24-1 and TRBJ1-6; tentative D call: TRBD1 (6 bases). CDR1 KGHDR and CDR2 SFDVKD come from the germline V gene. The CDR3 runs to 13 residues. Between the trimmed V and J ends, which lost 7 bases and 7 bases, there was a span of 10 bases.

This chain connects TRBV19 to TRBJ2-7, with D perhaps TRBD1 (5 bases). The germline CDR1 and CDR2 sequences are LNHDA and SQIVND (reference sequence). CDR3 length equals 14 residues. V gave up 1 base and J gave up 5 bases, with 12 bases separating them. CDR3 loop: CASSIGTRGDEQYF. CDR3 in DNA: TGTGCCAGTAGTATAGGGACAAGGGGTGACGAGCAGTACTTC.

The rearrangement links TRBV24-1 to TRBJ2-7, with D possibly TRBD1 on 6 matching bases. There are 14 residues in the CDR3. With 11 bases removed from V and 2 bases from J, the gap between germline ends came to 18 bases. From germline, CDR1 is KGHDR and CDR2 SFDVKD. The CDR3 spells CASRWTEGTYEQYF. In DNA, the CDR3 is TGTGCCAGCAGGTGGACAGAGGGTACCTACGAGCAGTACTTC.

The chain has TRBV12-3 or TRBV12-4 and TRBJ2-3, with 8 bases that match TRBD2. This CDR3 has 15 amino acids. V was pared by 6 bases and J by 0 bases, with 5 bases of the junction left unmatched. CDR3 sequence (DNA): TGTGCCAGCAGGGTCGGGAGGGTAAGCACAGATACGCAGTATTTT. Translating it yields CASRVGRVSTDTQYF.

This clonotype has just one count. A much larger clonotype is one base distant, so this may be a read error. The chain has TRBV7-9 and TRBJ1-2; no reliable D call. This CDR3 region has 12 residues. V lost 0 bases and J 11 bases, leaving 10 bases between the germline ends. Looked up from germline, CDR1 is SEHNR and CDR2 is FQNEAQ (reference sequence). The CDR3 protein is CASSLATTAYTF. CDR3 nucleotide sequence: TGTGCCAGCAGCTTAGCGACCACCGCATACACCTTC. Full variable domain (rest looked up from reference TRBV7-9 and TRBJ1-2): DTGVSQNPRHKITKRGQNVTFRCDPISEHNRLYWYRQTLGQGPEFLTYFQNEAQLEKSRLLSDRFSAERPKGSFSTLEIQRTEQGDSAMYLCASSLATTAYTFGSGTRLTVV.

The chain has TRBV29-1 and TRBJ1-1; the D gene is possibly TRBD1 (5 bases). CDR3 length: 13 residues. Deletions cut 1 base from V and 2 bases from J, with 8 bases between. Germline V gene lookup returns CDR1 SQVTM and CDR2 ANQGSEA. The CDR3 bases are TGCAGCGTTGAAGGACAGCACAACACTGAAGCTTTCTTT. Translating gives CSVEGQHNTEAFF.

This chain links TRBV24-1 with TRBJ1-1; D gene uncertain. V was clipped by 6 bases and J by 4 bases, with 17 bases between them. Germline V CDR1 and CDR2: KGHDR, SFDVKD. The CDR3 is 15 residues long. CDR3 in amino acids: CATSSAGSAGTEAFF. The CDR3 bases are TGTGCCACCAGTTCGGCAGGTTCTGCGGGCACTGAAGCTTTCTTT.

There are a few counts of this clonotype. The gene calls are TRBV29-1 and TRBJ1-6, with no clear D. This CDR3 region has 13 residues. CDR1 is SQVTM, CDR2 ANQGSEA, per germline. Trimming took 5 bases from V and 7 from J, leaving 12 bases between them. CDR3: CSVKSAGNSPLHF. Here the CDR3 DNA reads TGCAGCGTTAAGTCGGCGGGAAATTCACCCCTCCACTTT.

To note about this clonotype: One base away lies a much larger clone, so this may be a sequencing read error. The chain has TRBV12-5 and TRBJ2-3; no clear D gene. Trimming left V 6 bases short and J 2 bases short, with 9 bases between. The germline V gene has CDR1 LGHNT and CDR2 FRNRAP. The CDR3 sequence is 13 residues long. The CDR3 coding sequence is TGTGCTAGTGGACGAACAGTCACAGATACGCAGTATTTT. This translates into CASGRTVTDTQYF. The full variable domain, rest sourced from reference TRBV12-5 and TRBJ2-3, is DARVTQTPRHKVTEMGQEVTMRCQPILGHNTVFWYRQTMMQGLELLAYFRNRAPLDDSGMPKDRFSAEMPDATLATLKIQPSEPRDSAVYFCASGRTVTDTQYFGPGTRLTVL.

This clonotype was counted only a few times. At one end the junction does not follow the germline gene, possibly because of a read error. The rearrangement links TRBV28 to TRBJ2-1; the D is unclear. The CDR3 is made up of 11 amino acids. The germline CDR1 and CDR2 sequences are MDHEN and SYDVKM. CDR3 coding DNA: TGTGCCAGCACTTTAGGTGTTGAGCAGTTCTTC. This codes for CASTLGVEQFF.

By share, this clonotype counts as medium-sized (0.01 to 0.1%). The chain uses TRBV10-3 and TRBJ1-6; D might be TRBD1 (5 bases). The CDR3 is made up of 14 amino acids. In germline, CDR1 is ENHRY, CDR2 SYGVKD. V lost 5 bases and J 9 bases, leaving 14 bases between the germline ends. CDR3: CAISTYGAGSPLHF. The CDR3 DNA follows: TGTGCCATCAGTACTTACGGGGCGGGTTCACCCCTCCACTTT.

The chain has TRBV24-1 and TRBJ1-5, with a tentative D call TRBD1 (6 bases). V lost 6 bases to trimming and J lost 6 bases, with 14 bases between them. Germline lookup yields CDR1 KGHDR and CDR2 SFDVKD. CDR3 length equals 14 residues. Here the CDR3 DNA reads TGTGCCACCAGTCCTACGGGGGGCGTTCAGCCCCAGCATTTT. This gives the protein CATSPTGGVQPQHF.

This chain uses TRBV29-1 with TRBJ2-7, with 12 bases aligning to TRBD1. Germline V gene data show CDR1 as SQVTM and CDR2 as ANQGSEA. This CDR3 comprises 17 residues. J gave up 2 bases and V 6 bases, and 14 bases lay outside the gene matches. The CDR3 DNA sequence: TGCAGCGTCGACCCGGGACAGGGGGCAAGTCAGCCCTACGAGCAGTACTTC. Amino acid sequence: CSVDPGQGASQPYEQYF.

V is TRBV10-3 and J is TRBJ1-6; 7 nucleotides agree with TRBD1. In germline, CDR1 is ENHRY, CDR2 SYGVKD. The CDR3 contains 15 residues. V gave up 8 bases and J gave up 13 bases; unmatched junction bases: 17. The CDR3 DNA reads as TGTGCCATCGGAGCAGCGCGGGACAGCGGACTTCCCCTCCACTTT. This encodes CAIGAARDSGLPLHF.